A single sample is the source of the 27 T cell receptor beta chains below, sequenced in a study of T-cell reconstitution after alpha-beta-depleted transplantation in children. Using unique molecular identifiers, the investigators prepared the TCRbeta library. TCRdb re-analysed the PCR reads in MiXCR, keeping a single row per CDR3 protein. In the table there are about 440,000 distinct CDR3 sequences, approximately 42% of which are singletons. The sequenced sample was PBMCs, obtained before TCRalphabeta/CD19-depleted stem cell transplant. The receptors come from a girl aged 2-10 years with aplastic anemia, due to receive a stem cell transplant.

The V call is TRBV6-1, the J call TRBJ1-2; perhaps TRBD1 as D (5 bases). V lost 6 bases, J lost 7 bases, and 21 bases lay in between. This CDR3 spans 15 amino acids. CDR1 is MNHNS and CDR2 is SASEGT in the germline V gene. The CDR3 DNA follows: TGTGCCAGCAGCCCGATGGAGAGCAGGGAGGGTGGCTACACCTTC. Translating gives CASSPMESREGGYTF.

This clonotype came up a few times. The rearrangement links TRBV20-1 to TRBJ2-7, with D perhaps matching TRBD1 (6 bases). CDR3 size: 16 residues. Trimming pared 0 bases from V and 2 bases from J, leaving 17 bases between. Germline CDR1 reads DFQATT; CDR2 reads SNEGSKA (reference sequence). This chain's CDR3 is CSAREREQGTPYEQYF. Written as DNA, the CDR3 is TGCAGTGCTAGAGAGCGAGAACAGGGAACCCCCTACGAGCAGTACTTC.

The chain carries TRBV5-1 and TRBJ2-7, with 9 bases matching TRBD1. Germline CDR1 SGHRS, CDR2 YFSETQ. The CDR3 sequence is 16 residues long. The junction had 7 bases not matched to a gene; V was cut back by 0 bases and J by 3 bases. CDR3 sequence reads: CASSLARGQGSYEQYF. DNA for the CDR3: TGCGCCAGCAGCTTGGCCCGGGGACAGGGAAGCTACGAGCAGTACTTC.

The chain recombines TRBV20-1 with TRBJ2-1; D might be TRBD2 (6 bases). The ends were cut back, 1 base at V and 4 bases at J, with 23 bases in the middle. This CDR3 is 18 amino acids long. Germline V lookup: CDR1 DFQATT, CDR2 SNEGSKA (reference sequence). CDR3 protein: CSARALSVAGLSYNEQFF. CDR3 sequence (DNA): TGCAGTGCTAGAGCCCTGAGCGTGGCGGGATTATCTTACAATGAGCAGTTCTTC.

The sample holds a few counts of this clonotype. The J gene is TRBJ1-2, the V gene TRBV12-3 or TRBV12-4; D is uncertain. The V end lost 6 bases, the J end lost 2 bases, and 13 bases lay between the germline ends. The CDR3 is 14 residues long. The CDR3 DNA is TGTGCCAGCAGCAATCCTGACCGGAACTATGGCTACACCTTC. Protein: CASSNPDRNYGYTF.

This clonotype was seen many times. V gene TRBV7-9 combines with J gene TRBJ2-7; unclear D gene. The germline V and J ends were trimmed by 5 bases and 5 bases, with 7 bases remaining between them. The CDR3 totals 11 residues. Germline lookup yields CDR1 SEHNR and CDR2 FQNEAQ (reference sequence). The CDR3: CASSQANEQYF. The CDR3 region has the DNA TGTGCCAGCAGCCAGGCTAACGAGCAGTACTTC.

This chain links TRBV7-2 with TRBJ2-2; possible D gene TRBD1, 6 bases. The germline V gene has CDR1 SGHTA and CDR2 FQGNSA. Between the trimmed V and J ends, which lost 6 bases and 4 bases, there was a span of 12 bases. This CDR3 contains 14 residues. This CDR3 reads CASSPVGGTGELFF. CDR3 coding DNA: TGTGCCAGCAGTCCAGTAGGGGGCACCGGGGAGCTGTTTTTT. Full variable domain (remainder filled in from reference TRBV7-2 and TRBJ2-2): GAGVSQSPSNKVTEKGKDVELRCDPISGHTALYWYRQSLGQGLEFLIYFQGNSAPDKSGLPSDRFSAERTGGSVSTLTIQRTQQEDSAVYLCASSPVGGTGELFFGEGSRLTVL.

The chain recombines TRBV28 with TRBJ2-1, with D possibly TRBD2 on 7 matching bases. V lost 3 bases to trimming and J lost 9 bases, with 18 bases between them. Germline V gene sequence: CDR1 MDHEN, CDR2 SYDVKM. CDR3 size: 15 residues. CDR3: CASSFRLAKGGEQFF. CDR3 sequence (DNA): TGTGCCAGCAGTTTCCGACTAGCAAAGGGGGGTGAGCAGTTCTTC.

This clonotype was picked up one time. This chain links TRBV20-1 with TRBJ2-6; the D gene is possibly TRBD2 (5 bases). Germline lookup yields CDR1 DFQATT and CDR2 SNEGSKA (reference sequence). The CDR3 consists of 17 residues. The V and J ends lost 6 bases and 0 bases respectively, with 18 bases between them. The CDR3 bases are TGCAGTGCCCCTAGCCCGGGTCGGGCCTCTGGGGCCAACGTCCTGACTTTC. Translated, it gives CSAPSPGRASGANVLTF.

The chain joins TRBV6-1 to TRBJ2-3; 7 bases map to TRBD1. V shed 5 bases, J shed 2 bases, and the junction held 10 bases outside the gene matches. CDR1 is MNHNS and CDR2 is SASEGT in the germline V gene. CDR3 length: 16 amino acids. The CDR3 reads CASSPTGDPDTDTQYF. CDR3 DNA: TGTGCCAGCAGTCCTACAGGGGATCCCGACACAGATACGCAGTATTTT.

This clonotype was counted between two and nine times. The chain is built from TRBV3-1 and TRBJ1-1; no clear D gene. This CDR3 region has 14 residues. The V end lost 2 bases, the J end lost 5 bases, and 12 bases lay between the germline ends. Per the germline V gene, CDR1 is LGHDT and CDR2 is YNNKEL (reference sequence). The CDR3 sequence: CASSQHSRVTEAFF. For the CDR3, the DNA is TGTGCCAGCAGCCAACACTCCCGGGTTACTGAAGCTTTCTTT.

This clonotype was recorded at least ten times. J is TRBJ2-7 and V is TRBV5-1; D is perhaps TRBD1 or TRBD2 (5 bases each). CDR1 and CDR2 (germline): SGHRS, YFSETQ. The CDR3 length is 17 residues. Trimming took 5 bases from V and 0 from J, leaving 21 bases between them. For the CDR3, the DNA is TGCGCCAGCAGGGGGGTTGAAATGGGAAGGACCTCCTACGAGCAGTACTTC. This translates into CASRGVEMGRTSYEQYF.

V is TRBV20-1 and J is TRBJ2-1; no clear D gene. CDR1 is DFQATT and CDR2 is SNEGSKA in the germline V gene (reference sequence). Trimming left V 3 bases short and J 3 bases short, with 9 bases between. This CDR3 spans 13 amino acids. The CDR3 region has the DNA TGCAGTGCTAGGGCTGGGCTCTACAATGAGCAGTTCTTC. It yields the protein CSARAGLYNEQFF.

This clonotype was detected a few times. This chain links TRBV7-9 with TRBJ1-3; 7 bases line up with TRBD1. Germline loops: CDR1 SEHNR, CDR2 FQNEAQ (reference sequence). The CDR3 sequence is 15 residues long. V trimming: 5 bases; J trimming: 0 bases; junction bases outside the gene matches: 4. This CDR3 is CASSPGQFSGNTIYF. The CDR3 DNA follows: TGTGCCAGCAGCCCGGGACAGTTCTCTGGAAACACCATATATTTT.

The chain has TRBV25-1 and TRBJ1-3, with 7 bases identical to TRBD1. Germline-derived CDR1 and CDR2 are MGHDK and SYGVNS. The trim removed 8 bases at V and 0 bases at J, leaving 4 bases unmatched. The CDR3 covers 14 residues. The CDR3 loop is CASRGQTSGNTIYF. The CDR3 region has the DNA TGTGCCAGCCGGGGACAGACCTCTGGAAACACCATATATTTT. The full variable domain, with the rest looked up from reference TRBV25-1 and TRBJ1-3, is EADIYQTPRYLVIGTGKKITLECSQTMGHDKMYWYQQDPGMELHLIHYSYGVNSTEKGDLSSESTVSRIRTEHFPLTLESARPSHTSQYLCASRGQTSGNTIYFGEGSWLTVV.

The rearrangement links TRBV27 to TRBJ2-4, with no clear D. With 2 bases removed from V and 2 bases from J, the gap between germline ends came to 7 bases. The germline V gene encodes CDR1 MNHEY and CDR2 SMNVEV (reference sequence). The CDR3 is 14 amino acids. Written as DNA, the CDR3 is TGTGCCAGCAGTTTAGGAGTTACCAAAAACATTCAGTACTTC. It yields the protein CASSLGVTKNIQYF.

The V gene is TRBV20-1, the J gene TRBJ2-3, with 9 bases fitting TRBD1. J gave up 5 bases and V 5 bases, and 14 bases lay outside the gene matches. The germline CDR1 and CDR2 sequences are DFQATT and SNEGSKA (reference sequence). The CDR3 runs to 16 residues. The CDR3 here is CSAPSGGTGKEDTQYF. Written as DNA, the CDR3 is TGCAGTGCTCCCTCAGGGGGGACAGGGAAAGAAGATACGCAGTATTTT.

This clonotype showed up many times. Sequence at one end of the junction differs from germline and may be a read error. The chain couples TRBV2 to TRBJ1-4; 8 nucleotides line up with TRBD1. Germline values: CDR1 SNHLY, CDR2 FYNNEI. This CDR3 region has 16 residues. The CDR3 bases are TGTGCCAGCAGGGAAGGACAGGGTAGAACTAATGAAAAACTGTTTTTT. As protein: CASREGQGRTNEKLFF.

The chain couples TRBV5-1 to TRBJ2-1; 8 nucleotides align to TRBD2. V lost 3 bases and J lost 3; bases outside the gene matches: 8. Germline V gene data show CDR1 as SGHRS and CDR2 as YFSETQ. The CDR3 totals 16 residues. In nucleotides, the CDR3 is TGCGCCAGCAGCTCCTCCGGGACTAGTTTCTACAATGAGCAGTTCTTC. Translated, it gives CASSSSGTSFYNEQFF.

The chain combines TRBV11-3 with TRBJ2-2; D gene unclear. CDR1 is SGHNT and CDR2 is YENEEA in the germline V gene. The CDR3 spans 11 residues. The ends were cut back, 8 bases at V and 5 bases at J, with 6 bases in the middle. As DNA, the CDR3 is TGTGCCAGCTCCCCGACCGGGGAGCTGTTTTTT. This sequence encodes CASSPTGELFF.

The CDR3 region is CASSPRDRGSSYEQYF. Here the CDR3 DNA reads TGTGCCAGCAGCCCCAGGGACAGGGGGAGCTCCTACGAGCAGTACTTC. This chain uses TRBV7-8 with TRBJ2-7, with 11 nucleotides matching TRBD1. CDR1 is SGHVS and CDR2 is FQNEAQ in the germline V gene. Trimming cost V 5 bases and J 0 bases; bases outside gene matches: 6. The CDR3 sequence is 16 residues long.

This clonotype was detected only a few times. The V and J genes are TRBV9 and TRBJ1-3, with no clear D. Between the trimmed V and J ends, which lost 4 bases and 0 bases, there was a span of 8 bases. The germline CDR1 and CDR2 sequences are SGDLS and YYNGEE. The CDR3 has 14 amino acids. The CDR3, as DNA: TGTGCCAGCAGCCGCACGACCTCTGGAAACACCATATATTTT. Translated, it gives CASSRTTSGNTIYF.

The gene calls are TRBV29-1 and TRBJ2-1; 9 positions match TRBD2. V lost 3 bases and J lost 10; bases outside the gene matches: 10. The CDR3 consists of 14 residues. Germline V gene data show CDR1 as SQVTM and CDR2 as ANQGSEA. This CDR3 reads CSVDGGGAGREQFF. For the CDR3, the DNA is TGCAGCGTTGATGGCGGGGGGGCCGGGAGGGAGCAGTTCTTC.

This clonotype occurred a few times. A much larger clone is a single base away; this may be a read error. The chain combines TRBV9 with TRBJ1-2; 8 bases fit TRBD1. The CDR3 totals 15 residues. Germline V gives CDR1 SGDLS, CDR2 YYNGEE. This CDR3 is CASSAPTGDYYGDTF. The CDR3 bases are TGTGCCAGCAGCGCCCCGACAGGGGACTACTATGGCGACACCTTC.

The chain employs TRBV5-1 and TRBJ2-5; 8 bases map to TRBD1. The CDR3 runs 14 residues. The V and J ends lost 4 bases and 2 bases, in that order; junction bases with no gene match: 4. Germline CDR1 reads SGHRS; CDR2 reads YFSETQ. The chain's CDR3 is CASSQGAYQETQYF. CDR3 sequence (DNA): TGCGCCAGCAGCCAGGGGGCATATCAAGAGACCCAGTACTTC.

The V and J genes are TRBV6-2 or TRBV6-3 and TRBJ1-1, with TRBD1 matching over 11 bases. Germline CDR1 reads MNHEY; CDR2 reads SVGEGT. This CDR3 is 16 amino acids long. Trimming at V came to 4 bases and at J to 3 bases, leaving 7 bases not matched to a gene. CDR3 DNA: TGTGCCAGCAGTTTCGGGACAGGGGGAATGGACACTGAAGCTTTCTTT. Protein sequence: CASSFGTGGMDTEAFF.

The V gene is TRBV12-3 or TRBV12-4, the J gene TRBJ2-2, with a tentative D call TRBD2 (9 bases). V was cut by 6 bases and J by 6 bases, with 17 bases left in between. The CDR3 totals 15 residues. The CDR3 bases are TGTGCCAGCAGCCCAGGGGGCGGGAGGGCCGGGGAGCTGTTTTTT. It is translated as CASSPGGGRAGELFF.